This T cell receptor (beta chain) was profiled in a study of blood T cell repertoires in COVID-19. The wider study: From T cells, B-cell-depleted T cells, or PBMCs came the material, which was cDNA or gDNA.

Original methodology: The authors estimated nucleated cell counts from reference gene primer amplification. TCRdb's copy holds only in-frame clones and misses some; the assay was immunoSEQ multiplex PCR. The DNA was the basis for D and trimming; V, J and clone size are from that table. Of around 65,000 clones detected, approximately 80% appear once; the ten largest clones hold roughly 5%. The CDR3 has 16 amino acids. This sequence originates from a man in his 70s with acute or convalescent COVID-19. Sequences were obtained from peripheral blood. This chain links TRBV21-1 with TRBJ2-6; the DNA was not used to check the table's D call, TRBD2. TRBV21-1 is classified as a pseudogene. CDR3 bases: TGTGCCAGCAGCTCCCGAGAGGATCCTGGGGCCAACGTCCTGACTTTC. As protein: CASSSREDPGANVLTF.